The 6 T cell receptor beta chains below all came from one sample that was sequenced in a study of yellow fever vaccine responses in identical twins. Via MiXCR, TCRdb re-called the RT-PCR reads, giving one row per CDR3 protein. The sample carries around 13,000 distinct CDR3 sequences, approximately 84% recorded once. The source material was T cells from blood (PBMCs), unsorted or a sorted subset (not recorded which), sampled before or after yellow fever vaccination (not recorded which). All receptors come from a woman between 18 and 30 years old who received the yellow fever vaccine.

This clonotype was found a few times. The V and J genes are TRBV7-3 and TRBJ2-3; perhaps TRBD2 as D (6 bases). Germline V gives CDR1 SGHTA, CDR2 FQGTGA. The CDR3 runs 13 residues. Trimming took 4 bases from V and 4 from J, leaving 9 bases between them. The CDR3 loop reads CASSYGTSDTQYF. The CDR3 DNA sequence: TGTGCCAGCAGCTACGGGACTTCAGATACGCAGTATTTT. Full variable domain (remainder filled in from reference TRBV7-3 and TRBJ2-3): GAGVSQTPSNKVTEKGKYVELRCDPISGHTALYWYRQSLGQGPEFLIYFQGTGAADDSGLPNDRFFAVRPEGSVSTLKIQRTERGDSAVYLCASSYGTSDTQYFGPGTRLTVL.

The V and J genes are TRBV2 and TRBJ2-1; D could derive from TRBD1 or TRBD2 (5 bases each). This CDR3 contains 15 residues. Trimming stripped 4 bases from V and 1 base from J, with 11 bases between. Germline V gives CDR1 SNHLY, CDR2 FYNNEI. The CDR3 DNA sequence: TGTGCCAGCAGTGGGGGGTCCCTTTCCTACAATGAGCAGTTCTTC. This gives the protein CASSGGSLSYNEQFF.

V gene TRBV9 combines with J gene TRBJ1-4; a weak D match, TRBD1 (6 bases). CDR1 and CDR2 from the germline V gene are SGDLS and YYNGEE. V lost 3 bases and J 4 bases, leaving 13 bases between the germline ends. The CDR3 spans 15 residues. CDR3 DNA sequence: TGTGCCAGCAGCGGAAAGGGGGTCCGTAATGAAAAACTGTTTTTT. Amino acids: CASSGKGVRNEKLFF. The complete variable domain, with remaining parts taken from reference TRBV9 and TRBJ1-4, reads DSGVTQTPKHLITATGQRVTLRCSPRSGDLSVYWYQQSLDQGLQFLIQYYNGEERAKGNILERFSAQQFPDLHSELNLSSLELGDSALYFCASSGKGVRNEKLFFGSGTQLSVL.

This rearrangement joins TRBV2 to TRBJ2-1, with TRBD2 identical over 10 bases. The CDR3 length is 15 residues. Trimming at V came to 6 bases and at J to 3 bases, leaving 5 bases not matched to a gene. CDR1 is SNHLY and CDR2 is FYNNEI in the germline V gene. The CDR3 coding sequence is TGTGCCAGCAGGGGGCTAGCGGGAGACTACAATGAGCAGTTCTTC. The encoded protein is CASRGLAGDYNEQFF.

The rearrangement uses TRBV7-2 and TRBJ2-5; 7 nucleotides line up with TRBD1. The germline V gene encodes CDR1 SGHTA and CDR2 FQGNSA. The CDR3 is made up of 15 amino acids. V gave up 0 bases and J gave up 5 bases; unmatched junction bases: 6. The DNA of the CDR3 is TGTGCCAGCAGCTTAGCGACAGGGCTGGGGGAGACCCAGTACTTC. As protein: CASSLATGLGETQYF.

The CDR3 sequence is CSAQEGETQYF. As DNA, the CDR3 is TGCAGCGCACAGGAGGGAGAGACCCAGTACTTC. The rearrangement uses TRBV29-1 and TRBJ2-5, with D possibly being TRBD2 (6 bases). Germline V gene data show CDR1 as SQVTM and CDR2 as ANQGSEA. The CDR3 extends over 11 amino acids. Trimming took off 7 bases at V and 4 bases at J, with 10 bases between the two ends. Full variable domain (rest looked up from reference TRBV29-1 and TRBJ2-5): SAVISQKPSRDICQRGTSLTIQCQVDSQVTMMFWYRQQPGQSLTLIATANQGSEATYESGFVIDKFPISRPNLTFSTLTVSNMSPEDSSIYLCSAQEGETQYFGPGTRLLVL.